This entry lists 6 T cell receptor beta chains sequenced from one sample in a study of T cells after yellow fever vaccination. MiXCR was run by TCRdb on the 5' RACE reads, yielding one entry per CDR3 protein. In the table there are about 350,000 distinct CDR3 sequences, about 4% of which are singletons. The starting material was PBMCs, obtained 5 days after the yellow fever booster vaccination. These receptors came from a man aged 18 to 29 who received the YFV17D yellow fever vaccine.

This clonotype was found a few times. The CDR3 loop reads CASSLAGVLSGANVLTF. CDR3 DNA: TGTGCCAGCAGCTTGGCAGGGGTCCTCTCTGGGGCCAACGTCCTGACTTTC. The chain is built from TRBV7-2 and TRBJ2-6, with D tentatively TRBD1 (6 bases). V was shortened by 3 bases and J by 0 bases, with 12 bases between the two germline ends. Germline CDR1 reads SGHTA; CDR2 reads FQGNSA. The CDR3 runs to 17 residues.

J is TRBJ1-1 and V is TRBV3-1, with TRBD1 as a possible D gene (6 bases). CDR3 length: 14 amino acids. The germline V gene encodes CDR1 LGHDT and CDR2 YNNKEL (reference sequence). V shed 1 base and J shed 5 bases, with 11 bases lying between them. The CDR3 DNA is TGTGCCAGCAGCCAAGTTCAGGGGTGGACTGAAGCTTTCTTT. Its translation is CASSQVQGWTEAFF.

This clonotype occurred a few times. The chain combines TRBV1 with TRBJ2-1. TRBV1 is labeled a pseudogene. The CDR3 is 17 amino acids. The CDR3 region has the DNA TGCACCAGCAGCCAAGGTAACAGTAAAAGCTCCTACAATGAGCAGTTCTTC. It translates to CTSSQGNSKSSYNEQFF.

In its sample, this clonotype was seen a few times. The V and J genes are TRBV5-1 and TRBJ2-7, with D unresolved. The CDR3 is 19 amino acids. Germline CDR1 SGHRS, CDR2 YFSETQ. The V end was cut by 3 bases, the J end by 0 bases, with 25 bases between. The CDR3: CASSSLVGSFALSSYEQYF. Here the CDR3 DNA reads TGCGCCAGCAGCTCCCTGGTGGGGTCCTTCGCCCTGAGCTCCTACGAGCAGTACTTC. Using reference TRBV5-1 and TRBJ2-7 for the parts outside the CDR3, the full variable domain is KAGVTQTPRYLIKTRGQQVTLSCSPISGHRSVSWYQQTPGQGLQFLFEYFSETQRNKGNFPGRFSGRQFSNSRSEMNVSTLELGDSALYLCASSSLVGSFALSSYEQYFGPGTRLTVT.

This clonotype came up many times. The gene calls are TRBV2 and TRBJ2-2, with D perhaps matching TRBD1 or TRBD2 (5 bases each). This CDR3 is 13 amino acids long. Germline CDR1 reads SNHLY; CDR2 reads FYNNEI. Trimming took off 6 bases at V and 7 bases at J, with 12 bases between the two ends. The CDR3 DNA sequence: TGTGCCAGCAGGTTCCAGGGAGACGGGGAGCTGTTTTTT. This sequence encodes CASRFQGDGELFF.

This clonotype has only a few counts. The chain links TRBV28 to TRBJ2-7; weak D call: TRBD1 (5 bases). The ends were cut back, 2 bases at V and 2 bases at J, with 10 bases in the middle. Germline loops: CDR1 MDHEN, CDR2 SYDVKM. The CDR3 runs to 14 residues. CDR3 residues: CASSLAEGAYEQYV. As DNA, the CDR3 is TGTGCCAGCAGTTTAGCGGAAGGGGCCTACGAGCAGTACGTC.